The 10 T cell receptor beta chains below were found in one sample sequenced in a study of monozygotic twins with inflammatory bowel disease. TCRdb re-called the 5' RACE reads; one entry per CDR3 protein, DNA not given. Its listing shows some 190,000 distinct CDR3 sequences. The sample taken for sequencing was blood. The origin of the receptors is a human donor with ulcerative colitis or Crohn's disease, or a healthy co-twin of an affected twin (not recorded which).

The CDR3 sequence: CSARDRPSTDTQYF. The gene calls are TRBV20-1 and TRBJ2-3. This CDR3 region has 14 residues. CDR1 and CDR2 from the germline V gene are DFQATT and SNEGSKA (reference sequence).

The V and J genes are TRBV20-1 and TRBJ2-7. Per the germline V gene, CDR1 is DFQATT and CDR2 is SNEGSKA (reference sequence). The CDR3 loop spans 16 amino acids. CDR3 protein: CSARGRSGRRFNEQYF.

The rearrangement links TRBV7-2 to TRBJ2-7; TCRdb calls TRBD2, which cannot be checked without DNA. Germline V gives CDR1 SGHTA, CDR2 FQGNSA. CDR3 length equals 15 residues. The CDR3 protein is CASSLEGLAVGGQYF. Looking up the rest from reference TRBV7-2 and TRBJ2-7 gives the full variable domain: GAGVSQSPSNKVTEKGKDVELRCDPISGHTALYWYRQSLGQGLEFLIYFQGNSAPDKSGLPSDRFSAERTGGSVSTLTIQRTQQEDSAVYLCASSLEGLAVGGQYFGPGTRLTVT.

The chain couples TRBV20-1 to TRBJ1-1; TCRdb lists TRBD1, though no DNA is available to test this call. Germline loops: CDR1 DFQATT, CDR2 SNEGSKA (reference sequence). This CDR3 contains 14 residues. The CDR3 sequence is CSALGGNMNTEAFF.

The CDR3 is CATRLAGGDTQYF. This chain uses TRBV25-1 with TRBJ2-3; TCRdb's assignment of TRBD2 cannot be checked, as there is no DNA. CDR1 is MGHDK, CDR2 SYGVNS, per germline. The CDR3 runs to 13 residues.

V and J are TRBV4-3 and TRBJ2-1. The CDR3 is 15 amino acids. CDR1 is LGHNA, CDR2 YSLEER, per germline. The CDR3 sequence: CASSQGSSSYNEQFF.

The V and J genes are TRBV12-5 and TRBJ2-5; the D call from TCRdb, TRBD1, cannot be confirmed without DNA. Germline V CDR1 and CDR2: LGHNT, FRNRAP. This CDR3 has 14 amino acids. CDR3: CASAPTGSWETQYF.

This chain uses TRBV5-1 with TRBJ1-6; TCRdb lists TRBD1, though no DNA is available to test this call. In germline, CDR1 is SGHRS, CDR2 YFSETQ. This CDR3 has 15 amino acids. The CDR3 sequence: CASIPAGTGPSPLHF.

The V gene is TRBV6-6, the J gene TRBJ1-1. This CDR3 is built from 14 residues. Looked up from germline, CDR1 is MNHNY and CDR2 is SVGAGI (reference sequence). CDR3 sequence: CASSYSNSNTEAFF.

This chain joins TRBV7-6 and TRBJ1-3. CDR1 is SGHVS and CDR2 is FNYEAQ in the germline V gene. The CDR3 consists of 12 residues. CDR3 sequence reads: CASSLYGNTIYF.